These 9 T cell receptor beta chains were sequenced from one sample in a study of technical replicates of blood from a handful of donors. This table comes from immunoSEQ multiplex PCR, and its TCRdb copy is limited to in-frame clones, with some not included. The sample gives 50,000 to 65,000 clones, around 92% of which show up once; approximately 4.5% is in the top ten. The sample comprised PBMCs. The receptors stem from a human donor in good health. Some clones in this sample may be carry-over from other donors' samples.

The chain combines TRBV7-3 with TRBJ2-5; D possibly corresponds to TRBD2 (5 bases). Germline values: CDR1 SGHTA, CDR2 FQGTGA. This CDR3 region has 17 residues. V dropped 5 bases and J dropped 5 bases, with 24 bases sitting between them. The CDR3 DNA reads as TGTGCCAGCAGCCCCACCTCGACTATAGATCTAGGGGAGACCCAGTACTTC. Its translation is CASSPTSTIDLGETQYF.

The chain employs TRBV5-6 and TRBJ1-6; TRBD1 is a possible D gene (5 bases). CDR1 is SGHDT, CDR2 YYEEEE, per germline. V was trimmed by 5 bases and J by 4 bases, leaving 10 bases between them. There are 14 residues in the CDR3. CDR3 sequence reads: CASSLDRYNSPLHF. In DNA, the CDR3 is TGTGCCAGCAGTTTAGACAGATATAATTCACCCCTCCACTTT.

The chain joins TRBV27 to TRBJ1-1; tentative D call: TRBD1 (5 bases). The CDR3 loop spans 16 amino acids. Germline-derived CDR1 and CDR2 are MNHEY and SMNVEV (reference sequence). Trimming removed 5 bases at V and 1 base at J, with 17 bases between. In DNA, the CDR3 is TGTGCCAGCAGTCCTCGACGGGGGTGGGGGAACACTGAAGCTTTCTTT. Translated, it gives CASSPRRGWGNTEAFF.

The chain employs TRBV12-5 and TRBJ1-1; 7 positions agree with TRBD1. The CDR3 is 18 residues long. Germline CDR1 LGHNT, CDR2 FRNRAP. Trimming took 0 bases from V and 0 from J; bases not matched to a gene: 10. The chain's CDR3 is CASGLVLGQDPMNTEAFF. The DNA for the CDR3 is TGTGCTAGTGGTTTGGTACTTGGACAGGACCCAATGAACACTGAAGCTTTCTTT.

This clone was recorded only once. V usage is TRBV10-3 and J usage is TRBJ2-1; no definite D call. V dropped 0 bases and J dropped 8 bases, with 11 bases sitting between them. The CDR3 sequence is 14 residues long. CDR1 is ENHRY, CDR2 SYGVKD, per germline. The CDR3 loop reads CAISESTTWDEQFF. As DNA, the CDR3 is TGTGCCATCAGTGAGTCTACTACTTGGGATGAGCAGTTCTTC.

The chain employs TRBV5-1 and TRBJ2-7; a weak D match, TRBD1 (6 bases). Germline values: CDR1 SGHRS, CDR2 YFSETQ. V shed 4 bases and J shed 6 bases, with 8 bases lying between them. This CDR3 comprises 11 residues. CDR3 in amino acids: CASSPGAEQYF. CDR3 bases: TGCGCCAGCAGCCCAGGGGCCGAGCAGTACTTC.

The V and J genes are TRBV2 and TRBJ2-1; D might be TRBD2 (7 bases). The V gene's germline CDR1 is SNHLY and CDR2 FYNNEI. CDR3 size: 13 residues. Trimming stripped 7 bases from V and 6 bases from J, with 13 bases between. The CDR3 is CASNGGGGNEQFF. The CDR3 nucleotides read TGTGCCAGCAATGGGGGGGGCGGCAATGAGCAGTTCTTC.

This CDR3 is CAWSDFGTNYGYTF. The CDR3 bases are TGTGCCTGGAGTGACTTCGGGACTAACTATGGCTACACCTTC. The V call is TRBV30, the J call TRBJ1-2; D gene unclear. Germline V gene data show CDR1 as GTSNPN and CDR2 as SVGIG (reference sequence). The CDR3 extends over 14 amino acids. The V gene lost 1 base and the J gene lost 0 bases, with 9 bases spanning the gap.

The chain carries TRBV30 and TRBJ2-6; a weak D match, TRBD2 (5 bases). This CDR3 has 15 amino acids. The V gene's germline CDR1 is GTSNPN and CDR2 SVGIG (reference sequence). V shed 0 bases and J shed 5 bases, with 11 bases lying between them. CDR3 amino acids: CAWSVGGSRANVLTF. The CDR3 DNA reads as TGTGCCTGGAGTGTAGGCGGGTCTAGGGCCAACGTCCTGACTTTC.